These 22 T cell receptor beta chains share one sample of origin, sequenced in a study of vaccination and CD4 T cells after COVID-19 (dated by TCRdb to 2021 to 2024). These receptors' antigens are unknown. The treatment or condition label for this specimen denotes: roughly 10-day PBMC culture with coronavirus spike peptide pools or control peptides (ViraFEST assay). The library relied on PCR. The run used an Illumina iSeq 100. At the Johns Hopkins FTIC core, DNA from the cultured CD4+ T cells underwent TCR sequencing with the Oncomine TCR Beta short-read assay. The public reads were reprocessed in TCRdb via fastp at Q25 and MiXCR, keeping in-frame beta chains. Entries are consolidated by CDR3 protein sequence, retaining the most common genes and DNA. In all, the sample holds about 19,000 distinct CDR3 sequences, and approximately 31% of those were seen once. The leading ten clones occupy approximately 15% of the sample.

The sequenced sample consisted of cultured CD4+ T cells from blood. These receptor sequences come from a human donor with COVID-19.

V is TRBV10-3 and J is TRBJ1-1; D remains ambiguous. The V gene lost 3 bases and the J gene lost 4 bases, with 12 bases spanning the gap. This CDR3 region has 14 residues. Germline assignment: CDR1 ENHRY and CDR2 SYGVKD. The CDR3 DNA sequence: TGTGCCATCAGTGAAAGGCCCGGTGGCACTGAAGCTTTCTTT. It codes for CAISERPGGTEAFF.

V gene TRBV5-4 combines with J gene TRBJ1-2; D remains unclear. V lost 9 bases to trimming and J lost 7 bases, with 19 bases between them. The CDR3 is made up of 13 amino acids. Germline CDR1 SGHNT, CDR2 YYREEE (reference sequence). CDR3 in amino acids: CAITGGGYVGYTF. The CDR3, as DNA: TGTGCCATCACGGGCGGAGGGTATGTTGGCTACACCTTC.

The chain is built from TRBV2 and TRBJ2-3; 10 bases line up with TRBD2. Germline CDR1 SNHLY, CDR2 FYNNEI. This CDR3 is 17 amino acids long. The ends lost 6 bases at V and 0 bases at J; junction bases unmatched: 9. CDR3 amino acids: CASSLTSGTTSTDTQYF. In DNA, the CDR3 is TGTGCCAGCAGCCTTACTAGCGGGACCACTAGCACAGATACGCAGTATTTT.

This clonotype was seen only a few times. V is TRBV2 and J is TRBJ1-1; 7 nucleotides align to TRBD1. Germline trimming cut 8 bases from V and 6 bases from J; bases unmatched to any gene: 15. The CDR3 runs 15 residues. The germline V gene has CDR1 SNHLY and CDR2 FYNNEI. This CDR3 is CASQDRRVGDPEAFF. The CDR3 nucleotides are TGTGCCAGCCAGGACAGGAGGGTCGGGGACCCTGAAGCTTTCTTT.

For the CDR3, the DNA is TGCGCCAGCAGCCCCGAAGGCAGGGCTAATGAAGCTTTCTTT. Amino acids: CASSPEGRANEAFF. J is TRBJ1-1 and V is TRBV5-1, with D perhaps matching TRBD1 (5 bases). Germline CDR1 SGHRS, CDR2 YFSETQ. The V gene lost 4 bases and the J gene lost 7 bases, with 17 bases spanning the gap. CDR3 length: 14 amino acids.

The CDR3 here is CASSNRTGLNTEAFF. The CDR3 bases are TGTGCCAGCAGCAATAGGACAGGATTGAACACTGAAGCTTTCTTT. The V gene is TRBV21-1, the J gene TRBJ1-1; the DNA was not used to check the table's D call, TRBD1. TRBV21-1 is shown as a pseudogene. The CDR3 is made up of 15 amino acids.

This clonotype was detected a few times. This sequence joins TRBV7-2 and TRBJ2-7, with D perhaps being TRBD1 or TRBD2 (5 bases each). The CDR3 totals 15 residues. Per the germline V gene, CDR1 is SGHTA and CDR2 is FQGNSA. Trimming left V 5 bases short and J 0 bases short, with 14 bases between. The CDR3 nucleotides read TGTGCCAGCAGCCATTCCGGGACGAACTCCTACGAGCAGTACTTC. Translation: CASSHSGTNSYEQYF.

This clonotype was seen a handful of times. The chain uses TRBV7-9 and TRBJ2-2, with D possibly matching TRBD2 (6 bases). The CDR3 totals 16 residues. V lost 4 bases, J lost 5 bases, and 17 bases lay in between. Germline CDR1 SEHNR, CDR2 FQNEAQ (reference sequence). The CDR3 region is CASSSGRQGGTGELFF. For the CDR3, the DNA is TGTGCCAGCAGCTCAGGCCGGCAGGGAGGAACCGGGGAGCTGTTTTTT. Full variable domain (missing parts from reference TRBV7-9 and TRBJ2-2): DTGVSQNPRHKITKRGQNVTFRCDPISEHNRLYWYRQTLGQGPEFLTYFQNEAQLEKSRLLSDRFSAERPKGSFSTLEIQRTEQGDSAMYLCASSSGRQGGTGELFFGEGSRLTVL.

The chain has TRBV5-1 and TRBJ2-2, with D uncertain. The CDR3 totals 14 residues. Germline V gene sequence: CDR1 SGHRS, CDR2 YFSETQ. V was trimmed by 4 bases and J by 4 bases, leaving 11 bases between them. In DNA, the CDR3 is TGCGCCAGCAGCAGTTTAGGTGGCACCGGGGAGCTGTTTTTT. Protein sequence: CASSSLGGTGELFF. Full variable domain (missing parts from reference TRBV5-1 and TRBJ2-2): KAGVTQTPRYLIKTRGQQVTLSCSPISGHRSVSWYQQTPGQGLQFLFEYFSETQRNKGNFPGRFSGRQFSNSRSEMNVSTLELGDSALYLCASSSLGGTGELFFGEGSRLTVL.

On this clonotype itself: This may be a read error, as it is one base from a much larger clone. The chain combines TRBV28 with TRBJ1-1, with D uncertain. Trimming pared 6 bases from V and 0 bases from J, leaving 5 bases between. The CDR3 sequence is 12 residues long. Per the germline V gene, CDR1 is MDHEN and CDR2 is SYDVKM. The CDR3 DNA is TGTGCCAGCAGCCCAATGAACACTGAAGCTTTCTTT. Translated: CASSPMNTEAFF.

This rearrangement joins TRBV6-1 to TRBJ1-5; no reliable D call. The CDR3 is made up of 12 amino acids. CDR1 and CDR2 (germline): MNHNS, SASEGT. Between the trimmed V and J ends, which lost 7 bases and 5 bases, there was a span of 9 bases. CDR3 in amino acids: CASIGWDQPQHF. The CDR3 nucleotides read TGTGCCAGCATAGGGTGGGATCAGCCCCAGCATTTT.

This clonotype was seen a few times. The chain joins TRBV6-5 to TRBJ1-6, with unresolved D. V was pared by 2 bases and J by 13 bases, with 15 bases between. Germline assignment: CDR1 MNHEY and CDR2 SVGAGI. This CDR3 comprises 14 residues. In nucleotides, the CDR3 is TGTGCCAGCAGTTACGGGGTAGGAGCTTCGCCCCTCCACTTT. Translation: CASSYGVGASPLHF.

In the case of this clonotype: Sequence at one end of the junction differs from germline and may be a read error. The chain is built from TRBV19 and TRBJ1-2, with TRBD1 as a possible D gene (5 bases). CDR3 size: 13 residues. Per the germline V gene, CDR1 is LNHDA and CDR2 is SQIVND (reference sequence). The CDR3 bases are TGTGCCAGTAGTATCGACAGCGCCTATCGCTACACCTTC. This translates into CASSIDSAYRYTF.

The chain links TRBV28 to TRBJ1-5; no clear D gene. Looked up from germline, CDR1 is MDHEN and CDR2 is SYDVKM. This CDR3 has 12 amino acids. V lost 5 bases to trimming and J lost 7 bases, with 9 bases between them. CDR3 sequence reads: CASSILIQPQHF. DNA of the CDR3: TGTGCCAGCAGTATACTTATCCAGCCCCAGCATTTT.

A few counts support this clonotype. The chain is built from TRBV20-1 and TRBJ2-2; no reliable D call. The V and J ends lost 3 bases and 4 bases respectively, with 9 bases between them. Germline CDR1 and CDR2: DFQATT and SNEGSKA (reference sequence). The CDR3 is 13 amino acids. CDR3 protein: CSASLPITGELFF. CDR3 DNA: TGCAGTGCTAGTCTCCCAATCACCGGGGAGCTGTTTTTT.

The rearrangement joins TRBV3-1 to TRBJ2-5; D is unresolved. The CDR3 sequence is 11 residues long. Germline V gene sequence: CDR1 LGHDT, CDR2 YNNKEL (reference sequence). V shed 0 bases and J shed 9 bases, with 5 bases lying between them. The CDR3 region is CASSQDRSQYF. Here the CDR3 DNA reads TGTGCCAGCAGCCAAGATAGGTCCCAGTACTTC.

This chain uses TRBV18 with TRBJ1-3; TRBD1 is a possible D gene (5 bases). There are 17 residues in the CDR3. V lost 1 base and J 0 bases, leaving 13 bases between the germline ends. CDR1 and CDR2 from the germline V gene are KGHSH and LQKENI. This CDR3 is CASSPQGPSSSGNTIYF. In nucleotides, the CDR3 is TGTGCCAGCTCACCACAGGGGCCGAGTTCCTCTGGAAACACCATATATTTT. Full variable domain (missing parts from reference TRBV18 and TRBJ1-3): NAGVMQNPRHLVRRRGQEARLRCSPMKGHSHVYWYRQLPEEGLKFMVYLQKENIIDESGMPKERFSAEFPKEGPSILRIQQVVRGDSAAYFCASSPQGPSSSGNTIYFGEGSWLTVV.

This clonotype has more than one count but fewer than ten. The V gene is TRBV6-1, the J gene TRBJ2-1, with TRBD1 as a possible D gene (5 bases). Germline V CDR1 and CDR2: MNHNS, SASEGT. The CDR3 spans 15 residues. V lost 6 bases, J lost 4 bases, and 16 bases lay in between. CDR3 amino acids: CASSRVSIDYNEQFF. CDR3 DNA sequence: TGTGCCAGCAGCAGGGTATCCATCGATTACAATGAGCAGTTCTTC.

A few counts support this clonotype. The J gene is TRBJ1-5, the V gene TRBV2; D remains ambiguous. The germline gives CDR1 SNHLY, CDR2 FYNNEI. There are 15 residues in the CDR3. Between the trimmed V and J ends, which lost 2 bases and 0 bases, there was a span of 8 bases. The CDR3 spells CASSEQAVSNQPQHF. The CDR3 DNA sequence: TGTGCCAGCAGTGAACAGGCAGTTAGCAATCAGCCCCAGCATTTT. The complete variable domain, with remaining parts taken from reference TRBV2 and TRBJ1-5, reads EPEVTQTPSHQVTQMGQEVILRCVPISNHLYFYWYRQILGQKVEFLVSFYNNEISEKSEIFDDQFSVERPDGSNFTLKIRSTKLEDSAMYFCASSEQAVSNQPQHFGDGTRLSIL.

The rearrangement uses TRBV7-6 and TRBJ2-5; D possibly corresponds to TRBD1 (5 bases). Germline V lookup: CDR1 SGHVS, CDR2 FNYEAQ. The CDR3 contains 13 residues. V was pared by 2 bases and J by 5 bases, with 9 bases between. The CDR3 region has the DNA TGTGCCAGCAGCTTATCAGGGTGGGAGACCCAGTACTTC. It encodes CASSLSGWETQYF.

This chain links TRBV7-9 with TRBJ2-5, with D perhaps TRBD2 (6 bases). The CDR3 has 14 amino acids. The germline CDR1 and CDR2 sequences are SEHNR and FQNEAQ (reference sequence). V shed 5 bases and J shed 1 base, with 11 bases lying between them. CDR3 DNA sequence: TGTGCCAGCAGCCCAAGGGACTTCCAAGAGACCCAGTACTTC. Translating it yields CASSPRDFQETQYF.

This clonotype has more than one count but fewer than ten. V is TRBV27 and J is TRBJ2-7; perhaps TRBD1 as D (6 bases). The CDR3 sequence is 14 residues long. Trimming removed 7 bases from V and 3 bases from J, with 16 bases in between. Germline CDR1 is MNHEY and CDR2 is SMNVEV (reference sequence). CDR3 sequence reads: CASKAGGGGYEQYF. In nucleotides, the CDR3 is TGTGCCAGCAAAGCTGGGGGCGGTGGCTACGAGCAGTACTTC.